Ten or more counts support the clone carrying this T cell receptor beta chain. Its antigen is not identified. There were TCR beta CDR3 regions amplified from RNA transcripts. A set of HTBI primers served as the primers for a first-round RT-PCR of the TCR CDR3. TCRdb re-derived calls from the multiplex PCR reads in MiXCR, one entry per CDR3 protein. The sample holds 550,000 to 800,000 distinct CDR3 sequences; approximately 15% are singletons and the top ten take around 15%. Patients aged 18 to 65 had newly diagnosed hyperthyroidism lasting under 2 months. Under 12 ml fresh peripheral blood yielded the PBMCs. The sample originates from a study of T cells in Graves' hyperthyroidism and ophthalmopathy. Overall study: Specimen type is peripheral blood, collected at initial diagnosis prior to any treatment. Notes on the study in general: Most thyroid clonotypes that were expanded above 0.001 also turned up in blood.

The clonotype comes from a middle-aged man with Graves' hyperthyroidism. The specimen sequenced was blood.

The DNA of the CDR3 is TGTGCCAGCCAAGGAGGACTGGCAGAGACCCAGTACTTC. This encodes CASQGGLAETQYF. The genes are TRBV27 and TRBJ2-5; weak D call: TRBD2 (5 bases). V was shortened by 8 bases and J by 4 bases, with 14 bases between the two germline ends. CDR1 is MNHEY, CDR2 SMNVEV, per germline (reference sequence). The CDR3 extends over 13 amino acids.